This TCR beta chain was documented in a study of CD8 T cells in ankylosing spondylitis (dated by TCRdb to between 2016 and 2019). Regarding the complete study: To find TCR variants linked to disease, the study profiled T cell receptor beta repertoires in ankylosing spondylitis patients and healthy donors. In total, the full study cohort was made up of roughly 100 healthy donors and approximately 27 ankylosing spondylitis patients. Peripheral blood samples were taken, and synovial fluid was additionally collected from ankylosing spondylitis patients. The research as a whole found: Some motif variants had previously been reported in the synovial fluid and blood of reactive arthritis patients, which suggests shared mechanisms of disease initiation. A TCR beta motif made up of several highly homologous amino acid variants appeared to be characteristic of blood from ankylosing spondylitis patients. The disease-linked clones had a CD8+ phenotype and were found at relatively low frequencies in peripheral blood. The disease-linked clones were reported as significantly enriched in matched synovial fluid samples from ankylosing spondylitis patients.

From cysteine to phenylalanine, the CDR3 is 17 amino acids long. Only CDR3 DNA remains: 51 bases, in frame from the first base. According to the germline V gene (reference sequence), CDR1 reads DFQATT and CDR2 reads SNEGSKA. Compared with germline, V lacks 3 bases and J lacks 2 bases; bases without a gene match: 13. Data came from an Illumina HiSeq 2500. Quantitative 5'-RACE with molecular barcodes was used to prepare TCR beta libraries. As for the authors' bioinformatics: A new computational method based on a probabilistic model of VDJ rearrangement was used to identify disease-linked TCR variants. TCRdb reprocessed the public reads (quality trimming at Q25 with fastp, clone calling with MiXCR) and kept in-frame beta chains. When rows share a CDR3 protein, they turn into one entry using the most common DNA and genes. It is TCRdb's table, rather than the study itself, that gives the V and J calls and clone size. The sample yields hundreds of thousands of distinct CDR3 sequences; about a sixth were counted once. The ten largest clones take up 1% of the sample.

About this clonotype itself: This receptor's antigen is unknown. There are no base qualities to consult, and no much larger clone falls within one base.

What was sequenced was blood, either unsorted or a sorted T cell fraction (not recorded which). The clonotype originates from a male donor with ankylosing spondylitis. Recombination linked TRBV20-1 to TRBJ2-3, with TRBD2 identical over 8 junction bases. The DNA sequence is given as TGCAGTGCTAGGGGATCCGGGACTAGAGGCGTCACAGATACGCAGTATTTT. Translated, it gives CSARGSGTRGVTDTQYF.